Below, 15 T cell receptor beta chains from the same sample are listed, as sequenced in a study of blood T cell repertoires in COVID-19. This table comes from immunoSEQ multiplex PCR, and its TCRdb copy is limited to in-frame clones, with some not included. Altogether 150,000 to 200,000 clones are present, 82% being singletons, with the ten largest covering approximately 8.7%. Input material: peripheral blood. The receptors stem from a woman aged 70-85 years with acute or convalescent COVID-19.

CDR3 DNA: TGCAGTGCAAGGGGATACCCTGAAGCTTTCTTT. It is translated as CSARGYPEAFF. This rearrangement joins TRBV20-1 to TRBJ1-1; D is perhaps TRBD1 (5 bases). Per germline, CDR1 DFQATT and CDR2 SNEGSKA (reference sequence). CDR3 length equals 11 residues. V gave up 6 bases and J gave up 6 bases, with 11 bases separating them.

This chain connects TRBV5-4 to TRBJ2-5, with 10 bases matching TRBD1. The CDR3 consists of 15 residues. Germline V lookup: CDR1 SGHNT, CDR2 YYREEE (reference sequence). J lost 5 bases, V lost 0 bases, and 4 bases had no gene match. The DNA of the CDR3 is TGTGCCAGCAGCTTGGGGGACAGGGGATGGGAGACCCAGTACTTC. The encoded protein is CASSLGDRGWETQYF.

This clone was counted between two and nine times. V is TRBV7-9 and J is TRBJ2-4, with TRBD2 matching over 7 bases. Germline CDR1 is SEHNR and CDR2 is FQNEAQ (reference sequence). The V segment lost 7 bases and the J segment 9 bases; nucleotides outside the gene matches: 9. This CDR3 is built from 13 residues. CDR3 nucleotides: TGTGCCAGCAAGGCCCCCGGGGGGAGCATTCAGTACTTC. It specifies CASKAPGGSIQYF.

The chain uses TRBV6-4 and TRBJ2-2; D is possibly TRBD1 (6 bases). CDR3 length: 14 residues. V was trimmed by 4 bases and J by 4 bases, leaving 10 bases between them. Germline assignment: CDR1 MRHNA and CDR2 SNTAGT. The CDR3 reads CASSVQGSTGELFF. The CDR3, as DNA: TGTGCCAGCAGTGTACAGGGAAGCACCGGGGAGCTGTTTTTT.

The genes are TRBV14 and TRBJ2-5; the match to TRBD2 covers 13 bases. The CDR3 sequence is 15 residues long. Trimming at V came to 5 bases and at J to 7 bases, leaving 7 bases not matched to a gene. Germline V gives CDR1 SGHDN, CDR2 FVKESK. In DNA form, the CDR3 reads TGTGCCAGCAGCAGAGGACTAGCGGGAGATGGGACCCAGTACTTC. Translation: CASSRGLAGDGTQYF.

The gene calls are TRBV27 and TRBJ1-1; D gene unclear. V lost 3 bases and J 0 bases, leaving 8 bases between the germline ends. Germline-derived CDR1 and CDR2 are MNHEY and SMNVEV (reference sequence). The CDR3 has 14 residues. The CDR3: CASSFSVVNTEAFF. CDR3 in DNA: TGTGCCAGCAGTTTCTCAGTGGTGAACACTGAAGCTTTCTTT.

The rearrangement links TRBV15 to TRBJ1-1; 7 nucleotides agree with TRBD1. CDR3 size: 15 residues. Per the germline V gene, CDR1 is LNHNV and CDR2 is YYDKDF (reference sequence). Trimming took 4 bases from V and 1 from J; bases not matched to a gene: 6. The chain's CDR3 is CATSILTGWNTEAFF. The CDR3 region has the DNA TGTGCCACCAGCATTTTGACAGGGTGGAACACTGAAGCTTTCTTT. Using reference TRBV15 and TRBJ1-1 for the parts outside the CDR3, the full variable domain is DAMVIQNPRYQVTQFGKPVTLSCSQTLNHNVMYWYQQKSSQAPKLLFHYYDKDFNNEADTPDNFQSRRPNTSFCFLDIRSPGLGDTAMYLCATSILTGWNTEAFFGQGTRLTVV.

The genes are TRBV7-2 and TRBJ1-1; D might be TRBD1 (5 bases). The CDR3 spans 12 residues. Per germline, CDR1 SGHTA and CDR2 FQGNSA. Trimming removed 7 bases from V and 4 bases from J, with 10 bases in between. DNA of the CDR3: TGTGCCAGCACCCTCGGGGGCACTGAAGCTTTCTTT. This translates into CASTLGGTEAFF. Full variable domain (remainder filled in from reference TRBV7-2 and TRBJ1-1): GAGVSQSPSNKVTEKGKDVELRCDPISGHTALYWYRQSLGQGLEFLIYFQGNSAPDKSGLPSDRFSAERTGGSVSTLTIQRTQQEDSAVYLCASTLGGTEAFFGQGTRLTVV.

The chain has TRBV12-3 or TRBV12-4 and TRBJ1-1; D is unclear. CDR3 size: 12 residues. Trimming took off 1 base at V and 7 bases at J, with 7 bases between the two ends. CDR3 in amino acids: CASSLEHSEAFF. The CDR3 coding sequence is TGTGCCAGCAGTTTAGAACACAGTGAAGCTTTCTTT.

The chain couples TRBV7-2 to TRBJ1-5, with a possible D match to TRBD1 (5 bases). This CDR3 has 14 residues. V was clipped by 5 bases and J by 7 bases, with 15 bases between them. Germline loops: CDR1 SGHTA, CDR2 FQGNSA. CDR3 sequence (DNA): TGTGCCAGCAGCACCGACCCCCAGGGCCAGCCCCAGCATTTT. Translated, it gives CASSTDPQGQPQHF.

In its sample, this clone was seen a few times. Here the CDR3 DNA reads TGTGCCAGCAGCAGACAGGGCAACTATGGCTACACCTTC. Encoded protein: CASSRQGNYGYTF. The rearrangement links TRBV6-2 or TRBV6-3 to TRBJ1-2, with TRBD1 matching over 7 bases. J was trimmed by 2 bases and V by 6 bases; bases with no gene match: 3. The CDR3 spans 13 residues. Per germline, CDR1 MNHEY and CDR2 SVGEGT.

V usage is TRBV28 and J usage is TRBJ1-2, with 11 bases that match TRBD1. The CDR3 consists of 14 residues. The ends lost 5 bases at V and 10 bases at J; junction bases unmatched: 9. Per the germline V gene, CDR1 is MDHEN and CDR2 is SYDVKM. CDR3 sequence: CASSGQGASRTYTF. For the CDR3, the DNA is TGTGCCAGCAGTGGACAGGGGGCCTCTAGGACCTACACCTTC.

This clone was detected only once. The CDR3 is CASSGVGSRTEAFF. The CDR3 DNA reads TGTGCCAGTTCAGGGGTTGGTAGTCGCACTGAAGCTTTCTTT. V is TRBV28 and J is TRBJ1-1; possible D gene TRBD1, 6 bases. The CDR3 is made up of 14 amino acids. Trimming shortened V by 9 bases and J by 4 bases, and 18 bases separated the two germline ends. Germline CDR1 and CDR2: MDHEN and SYDVKM.

CDR3 nucleotides: TGTGCCAGTTCGGGACAGGGGCGGGGAGAGCAGTACTTC. Translating it yields CASSGQGRGEQYF. V is TRBV19 and J is TRBJ2-7; 10 bases agree with TRBD1. Trimming at V came to 8 bases and at J to 7 bases, leaving 8 bases not matched to a gene. The CDR3 contains 13 residues. CDR1 is LNHDA, CDR2 SQIVND, per germline (reference sequence).

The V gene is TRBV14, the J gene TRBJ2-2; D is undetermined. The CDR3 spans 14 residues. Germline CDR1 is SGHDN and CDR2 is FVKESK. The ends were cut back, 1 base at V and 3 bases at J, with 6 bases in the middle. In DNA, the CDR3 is TGTGCCAGCAGCCAAGTCGCGTACACCGGGGAGCTGTTTTTT. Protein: CASSQVAYTGELFF.